What follows are 15 T cell receptor beta chains derived from one specimen sequenced in a study of blood T cell repertoires in COVID-19. Using immunoSEQ multiplex PCR, the repertoire was profiled, and TCRdb retains in-frame clones only, with some absent. The data hold roughly 250,000 clones, with roughly 90% observed a single time. The specimen sequenced was peripheral blood. These receptors were obtained from a woman in her 30s with COVID-19, enrolled during active disease.

The rearrangement links TRBV3-1 (or the pseudogene TRBV3-2) to TRBJ2-3; the match to TRBD2 covers 9 bases. Germline CDR1 LGHDT, CDR2 YNNKEL (reference sequence). With V trimmed by 4 bases and J by 2 bases, 4 bases remained unmatched. The CDR3 totals 15 residues. In nucleotides, the CDR3 is TGTGCCAGCAGCCTAGCGGGGGCCCCCACAGATACGCAGTATTTT. This gives the protein CASSLAGAPTDTQYF.

V is TRBV11-3 and J is TRBJ1-4; the match to TRBD1 covers 7 bases. Germline V gives CDR1 SGHNT, CDR2 YENEEA. With V trimmed by 5 bases and J by 2 bases, 2 bases remained unmatched. This CDR3 is 14 amino acids long. The CDR3 sequence: CASSPGGTNEKLFF. CDR3 DNA sequence: TGTGCCAGCAGCCCAGGGGGGACTAATGAAAAACTGTTTTTT.

Only one count was recorded for this clone. The rearrangement uses TRBV4-1 and TRBJ2-1; weak D call: TRBD2 (7 bases). Trimming took off 1 base at V and 7 bases at J, with 17 bases between the two ends. This CDR3 is 16 amino acids long. Per germline, CDR1 MGHRA and CDR2 YSYEKL. CDR3 DNA sequence: TGCGCCAGCAGCCAAGTAGGGGGGGCCATAGGGAATGAGCAGTTCTTC. As protein: CASSQVGGAIGNEQFF.

V gene TRBV23-1 combines with J gene TRBJ1-6, with D tentatively TRBD1 (5 bases). TRBV23-1 is an ORF; its function is uncertain. V was shortened by 4 bases and J by 0 bases, with 16 bases between the two germline ends. The CDR3 is 18 residues long. The CDR3 loop is CASSPPQEGSSYNSPLHF. CDR3 sequence (DNA): TGCGCCAGCAGTCCCCCCCAGGAGGGGAGCTCCTATAATTCACCCCTCCACTTT.

The CDR3: CASSLSWGQGYTF. The CDR3 region has the DNA TGTGCCAGCAGTTTATCATGGGGGCAAGGCTACACCTTC. The genes are TRBV28 and TRBJ1-2; perhaps TRBD1 as D (6 bases). Germline assignment: CDR1 MDHEN and CDR2 SYDVKM. The CDR3 runs 13 residues. V lost 1 base, J lost 8 bases, and 11 bases lay in between.

This sequence joins TRBV19 and TRBJ2-3; D not resolved. Per the germline V gene, CDR1 is LNHDA and CDR2 is SQIVND (reference sequence). V lost 7 bases and J 1 base, leaving 12 bases between the germline ends. CDR3 length equals 14 residues. CDR3 region: CASMSGYGTDTQYF. The DNA for the CDR3 is TGTGCCAGTATGTCCGGGTACGGCACAGATACGCAGTATTTT. The complete variable domain, with remaining parts taken from reference TRBV19 and TRBJ2-3, reads DGGITQSPKYLFRKEGQNVTLSCEQNLNHDAMYWYRQDPGQGLRLIYYSQIVNDFQKGDIAEGYSVSREKKESFPLTVTSAQKNPTAFYLCASMSGYGTDTQYFGPGTRLTVL.

The chain carries TRBV7-6 and TRBJ2-2; D is perhaps TRBD1 (5 bases). V was trimmed by 1 base and J by 0 bases, leaving 9 bases between them. From germline, CDR1 is SGHVS and CDR2 FNYEAQ. This CDR3 region has 16 residues. The CDR3 sequence: CASSLVAGPNTGELFF. The CDR3 DNA follows: TGTGCCAGCAGCTTAGTGGCAGGGCCGAACACCGGGGAGCTGTTTTTT.

The rearrangement links TRBV28 to TRBJ1-6; no clear D gene. Germline values: CDR1 MDHEN, CDR2 SYDVKM. The CDR3 is 13 residues long. Trimming stripped 7 bases from V and 5 bases from J, with 9 bases between. The CDR3 loop is CASKEFHNSPLHF. The DNA for the CDR3 is TGTGCCAGCAAAGAGTTTCATAATTCACCCCTCCACTTT.

The chain is built from TRBV30 and TRBJ1-5, with TRBD1 as a possible D gene (6 bases). The germline CDR1 and CDR2 sequences are GTSNPN and SVGIG (reference sequence). CDR3 size: 15 residues. With 0 bases removed from V and 2 bases from J, the gap between germline ends came to 11 bases. For the CDR3, the DNA is TGTGCCTGGAGTGTAGGGACAAACGGCAATCAGCCCCAGCATTTT. It translates to CAWSVGTNGNQPQHF.

This clone was seen a handful of times. The chain couples TRBV15 to TRBJ1-5; 7 bases align to TRBD1. This CDR3 comprises 14 residues. V lost 2 bases, J lost 5 bases, and 3 bases stayed unmatched. Germline V gene lookup returns CDR1 LNHNV and CDR2 YYDKDF (reference sequence). CDR3 amino acids: CATSRFQGDQPQHF. CDR3 in DNA: TGTGCCACCAGCAGATTCCAGGGGGATCAGCCCCAGCATTTT.

The rearrangement uses TRBV29-1 and TRBJ2-2, with D perhaps TRBD2 (6 bases). Trimming cost V 7 bases and J 2 bases, with 14 bases left between them. The CDR3 loop spans 14 amino acids. Per germline, CDR1 SQVTM and CDR2 ANQGSEA. Written as DNA, the CDR3 is TGCAGCGGTATTTCCGGGGGTAACACCGGGGAGCTGTTTTTT. It specifies CSGISGGNTGELFF.

This chain uses TRBV5-1 with TRBJ2-3; 9 nucleotides match TRBD2. The V segment lost 2 bases and the J segment 6 bases; nucleotides outside the gene matches: 10. Germline CDR1 and CDR2: SGHRS and YFSETQ. There are 16 residues in the CDR3. The CDR3 sequence: CASSLALAGAWDTQYF. The DNA for the CDR3 is TGCGCCAGCAGCTTAGCATTAGCGGGGGCGTGGGATACGCAGTATTTT.

The genes are TRBV12-3 or TRBV12-4 and TRBJ2-3; D is unclear. The CDR3 spans 13 residues. The V and J ends lost 3 bases and 0 bases respectively, with 4 bases between them. The CDR3 is CASSFGSTDTQYF. The CDR3 DNA reads as TGTGCCAGCAGTTTTGGCAGCACAGATACGCAGTATTTT.

The chain uses TRBV5-1 and TRBJ1-2, with D possibly matching TRBD1 (6 bases). V was pared by 2 bases and J by 3 bases, with 14 bases between. The CDR3 is made up of 15 amino acids. Germline values: CDR1 SGHRS, CDR2 YFSETQ. CDR3 residues: CASSLHQGKHYGYTF. CDR3 nucleotide sequence: TGCGCCAGCAGCTTACACCAGGGGAAACACTATGGCTACACCTTC. The full variable domain, its missing parts supplied by reference TRBV5-1 and TRBJ1-2, is KAGVTQTPRYLIKTRGQQVTLSCSPISGHRSVSWYQQTPGQGLQFLFEYFSETQRNKGNFPGRFSGRQFSNSRSEMNVSTLELGDSALYLCASSLHQGKHYGYTFGSGTRLTVV.

This chain connects TRBV10-2 to TRBJ1-3; D not certain. CDR1 and CDR2 from the germline V gene are WSHSY and SAAADI. The CDR3 has 12 amino acids. The ends were cut back, 6 bases at V and 8 bases at J, with 11 bases in the middle. Here the CDR3 DNA reads TGCGCCAGCAGGCCCCCCGGGGACACCATATATTTT. This gives the protein CASRPPGDTIYF.